The T cell receptor beta chain under discussion was sequenced for a study of CD8+CD57+ T cells in acquired aplastic anemia. Study-wide context: Mean DNA quantity obtained from sorted CD4+ and CD8+ cells was about 3.2 ug.

Genomic DNA served as template for TCR beta VDJ and CDR3 profiling. TCRdb redid the calling of the reads with MiXCR, one entry per CDR3 protein. Of hundreds of thousands of distinct CDR3 sequences in the sample, 55% to 75% are singletons; the top ten hold around 4%. Notes on this clonotype: A read error may account for a junction end that differs from germline.

CDR3 size: 14 residues. CDR1 and CDR2 (germline): SGHAT, FQNNGV. The chain has TRBV11-2 and TRBJ1-4; no definite D call. The specimen sequenced was sorted CD4+, CD8+, or CD8+CD57+ T cells (not recorded which) from PBMCs. The sequence was obtained from a human donor in good health, serving as a control. The CDR3 loop is CASSLETTVEKLFF. The CDR3 bases are TGTGCCAGCAGCCTAGAGACGACGGTAGAAAAACTGTTTTTT.